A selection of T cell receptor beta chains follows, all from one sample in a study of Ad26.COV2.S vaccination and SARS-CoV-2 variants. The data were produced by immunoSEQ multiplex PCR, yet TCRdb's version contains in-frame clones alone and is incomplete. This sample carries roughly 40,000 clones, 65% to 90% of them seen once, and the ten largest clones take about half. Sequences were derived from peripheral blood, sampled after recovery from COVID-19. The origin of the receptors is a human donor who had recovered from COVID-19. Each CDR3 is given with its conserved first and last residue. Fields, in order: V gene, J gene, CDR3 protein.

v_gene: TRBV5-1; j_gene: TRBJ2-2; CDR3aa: CASSLVRGGTGELFF
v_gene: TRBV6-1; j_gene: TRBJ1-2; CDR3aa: CASSEALRGGYTF
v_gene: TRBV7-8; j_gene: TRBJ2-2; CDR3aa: CASSHLKSGGQTGELFF
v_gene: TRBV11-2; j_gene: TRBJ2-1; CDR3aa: CASSPRIDKSNEQFF
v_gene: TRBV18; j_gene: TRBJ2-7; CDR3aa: CASSSGTGGDEQYF
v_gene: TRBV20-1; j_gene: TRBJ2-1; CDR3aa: CSASSRGEQFF
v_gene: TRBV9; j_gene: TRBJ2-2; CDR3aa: CASSVGTSDTGELFF
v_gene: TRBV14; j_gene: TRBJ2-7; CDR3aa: CASSLNRAYEQYF
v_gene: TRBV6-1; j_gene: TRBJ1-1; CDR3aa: CASSEETPEAFF
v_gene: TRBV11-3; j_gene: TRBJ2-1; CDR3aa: CASSLTTSGGRNEQFF
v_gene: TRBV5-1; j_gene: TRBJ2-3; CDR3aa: CASSLVADTQYF
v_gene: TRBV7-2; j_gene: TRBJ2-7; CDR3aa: CASSPSPTPYEQYF
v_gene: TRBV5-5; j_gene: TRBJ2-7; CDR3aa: CASSLSQGPYEQYF
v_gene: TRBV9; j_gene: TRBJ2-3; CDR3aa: CASSVLAGGTSTDTQYF
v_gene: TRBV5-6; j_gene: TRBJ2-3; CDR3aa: CASSSLAGGGDTQYF
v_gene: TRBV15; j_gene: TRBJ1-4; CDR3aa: CATSRDRAGNEKLFF
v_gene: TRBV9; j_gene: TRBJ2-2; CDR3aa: CASSAFTGELFF
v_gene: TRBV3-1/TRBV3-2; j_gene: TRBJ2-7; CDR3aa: CASSQVGLGLAGVHEQYF
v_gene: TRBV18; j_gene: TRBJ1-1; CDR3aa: CASSPNSNTEAFF
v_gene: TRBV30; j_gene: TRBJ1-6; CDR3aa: CAWSVRAGTSPLHF
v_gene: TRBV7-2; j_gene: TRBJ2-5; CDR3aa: CASSSPFLPLVKETQYF
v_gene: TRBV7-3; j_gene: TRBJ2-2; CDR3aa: CASSFGSGGELFF
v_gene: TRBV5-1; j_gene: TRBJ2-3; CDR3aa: CASSLWRDSPTDTQYF
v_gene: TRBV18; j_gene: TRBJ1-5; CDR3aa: CASSPGGAQPQHF
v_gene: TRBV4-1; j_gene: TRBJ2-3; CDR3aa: CASSQEGRAGTGGSHRTDTQYF
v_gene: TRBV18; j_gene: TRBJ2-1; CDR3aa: CASSPPATGWKVEQFF
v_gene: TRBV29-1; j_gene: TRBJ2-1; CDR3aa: CSAAYGDPEEFF
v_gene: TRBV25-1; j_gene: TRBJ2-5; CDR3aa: CASSDPGAKTQYF
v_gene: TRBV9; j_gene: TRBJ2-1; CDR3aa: CASSVEGQVDEQFF
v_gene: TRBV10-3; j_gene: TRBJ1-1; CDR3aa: CAITTGNTEAFF
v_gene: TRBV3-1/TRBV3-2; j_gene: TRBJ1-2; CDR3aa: CASSPYPTGGDSRGYTF
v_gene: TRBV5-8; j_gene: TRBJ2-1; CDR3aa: CASSRGLAAYNEQFF
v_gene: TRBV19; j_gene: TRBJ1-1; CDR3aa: CASSAGGAAFF
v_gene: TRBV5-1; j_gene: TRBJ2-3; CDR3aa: CASSLITGTQDTQYF
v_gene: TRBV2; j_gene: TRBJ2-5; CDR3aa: CASMRGAQETQYF
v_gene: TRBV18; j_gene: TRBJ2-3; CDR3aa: CASSLTNGLGQPDTQYF
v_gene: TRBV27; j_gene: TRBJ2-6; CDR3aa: CASRGTGSVGANVLTF
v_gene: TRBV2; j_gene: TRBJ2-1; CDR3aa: CASSEWASGRSYNEQFF
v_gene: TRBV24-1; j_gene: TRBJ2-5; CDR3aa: CATSDPTGYGETQYF
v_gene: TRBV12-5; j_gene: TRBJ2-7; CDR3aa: CASGGTGSYEQYF
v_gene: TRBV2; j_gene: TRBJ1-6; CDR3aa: CASSLGGTGIRSPLHF
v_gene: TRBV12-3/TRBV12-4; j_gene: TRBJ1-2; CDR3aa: CASRDREKDGYTF
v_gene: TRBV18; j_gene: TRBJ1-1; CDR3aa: CASSPAPQETMNTEAFF
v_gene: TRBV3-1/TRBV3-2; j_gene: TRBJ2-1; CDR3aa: CASSPRDLSYNEQFF
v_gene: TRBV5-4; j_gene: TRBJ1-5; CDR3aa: CASSPTGGQPQHF
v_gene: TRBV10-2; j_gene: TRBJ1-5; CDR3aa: CASTEGYRADQPQHF
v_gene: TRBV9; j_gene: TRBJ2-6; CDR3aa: CASSVRGKSAGANVLTF
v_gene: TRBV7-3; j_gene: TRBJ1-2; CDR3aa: CASSLTFLTGVNGYTF
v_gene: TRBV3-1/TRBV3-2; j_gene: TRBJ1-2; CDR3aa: CASSPQVGVFYTGRDGYTF